A selection of T cell receptor beta chains follows, all from one sample in a study of T cells in Graves' hyperthyroidism and ophthalmopathy. TCRdb reprocessed the multiplex PCR reads with MiXCR, giving one entry per CDR3 protein. The sample records a few hundred thousand distinct CDR3 sequences, roughly 13% being singletons. Sequenced input: blood. Receptors originate from a woman aged 18-29 years with Graves' hyperthyroidism. CDR3s include the opening cysteine and the closing phenylalanine or tryptophan. Each record gives: clone size, V gene, D gene, J gene, CDR3 protein, CDR3 DNA. A D gene is named only where the DNA matches it firmly. Size is stated for part of the rows, as once, few or many counts, or as a class when the clone is expanded.

clone_size: few
v_call: TRBV6-2/TRBV6-3
d_call: .
j_call: TRBJ1-1
cdr3_aa: CASSKSGPLGNTEAFF
cdr3_nt: TGTGCCAGCAGCAAATCCGGGCCCTTGGGGAACACTGAAGCTTTCTTT

clone_size: .
v_call: TRBV4-2
d_call: TRBD1
j_call: TRBJ1-1
cdr3_aa: CASSQTGGVNTEAFF
cdr3_nt: TGTGCCAGCAGCCAGACAGGGGGGGTGAACACTGAAGCTTTCTTT

clone_size: .
v_call: TRBV11-2
d_call: TRBD2
j_call: TRBJ2-1
cdr3_aa: CASSLSGGSALFNEQFF
cdr3_nt: TGTGCCAGCAGCTTATCGGGCGGGAGCGCACTTTTCAATGAGCAGTTCTTC

clone_size: .
v_call: TRBV15
d_call: TRBD1
j_call: TRBJ1-1
cdr3_aa: CATSRNRGEGTEAFF
cdr3_nt: TGTGCCACCAGCAGAAACAGGGGGGAGGGCACTGAAGCTTTCTTT

clone_size: many
v_call: TRBV27
d_call: .
j_call: TRBJ1-1
cdr3_aa: CASSLIAGLLNTEAFF
cdr3_nt: TGTGCCAGCAGTTTAATCGCAGGGCTTCTGAACACTGAAGCTTTCTTT

clone_size: few
v_call: TRBV6-1
d_call: .
j_call: TRBJ1-5
cdr3_aa: CASGVGQPQHF
cdr3_nt: TGTGCCAGCGGGGTGGGGCAGCCCCAGCATTTT

clone_size: .
v_call: TRBV7-9
d_call: .
j_call: TRBJ2-7
cdr3_aa: CASSLAVPSHYEQYF
cdr3_nt: TGTGCCAGCAGCTTAGCTGTCCCCTCCCACTACGAGCAGTACTTC

clone_size: many
v_call: TRBV18
d_call: .
j_call: TRBJ2-1
cdr3_aa: CASSPTDNEQFF
cdr3_nt: TGTGCCAGCTCACCTACCGACAATGAGCAGTTCTTC

clone_size: many
v_call: TRBV28
d_call: .
j_call: TRBJ1-1
cdr3_aa: CALQPRVPMNTEAFF
cdr3_nt: TGTGCCCTCCAACCAAGGGTTCCCATGAACACTGAAGCTTTCTTT

clone_size: many
v_call: TRBV3-1
d_call: .
j_call: TRBJ2-3
cdr3_aa: CASSPTGKFSTDTQYF
cdr3_nt: TGTGCCAGCAGCCCGACAGGAAAGTTTAGCACAGATACGCAGTATTTT

clone_size: many
v_call: TRBV19
d_call: .
j_call: TRBJ2-2
cdr3_aa: CASRTVNTGELFF
cdr3_nt: TGTGCCAGTAGGACTGTGAACACCGGGGAGCTGTTTTTT

clone_size: many
v_call: TRBV6-2/TRBV6-3
d_call: .
j_call: TRBJ2-1
cdr3_aa: CASRRLVGINNEQFF
cdr3_nt: TGTGCCAGCAGAAGACTAGTGGGGATAAACAATGAGCAGTTCTTC

clone_size: few
v_call: TRBV10-3
d_call: .
j_call: TRBJ2-3
cdr3_aa: CAISESLADTQYF
cdr3_nt: TGTGCCATCAGTGAGTCCTTAGCTGATACGCAGTATTTT

clone_size: many
v_call: TRBV12-3/TRBV12-4
d_call: TRBD1
j_call: TRBJ2-7
cdr3_aa: CASSLAQGAIYEQYF
cdr3_nt: TGTGCCAGCAGTTTAGCACAGGGGGCTATCTACGAGCAGTACTTC

clone_size: many
v_call: TRBV28
d_call: TRBD1
j_call: TRBJ1-1
cdr3_aa: CASSFRIRGLSTEAFF
cdr3_nt: TGTGCCAGCAGTTTTCGGATCAGGGGGCTCTCCACTGAAGCTTTCTTT

clone_size: many
v_call: TRBV12-3/TRBV12-4
d_call: TRBD1
j_call: TRBJ1-2
cdr3_aa: CASSWTGEDIYGYTF
cdr3_nt: TGTGCCAGCAGTTGGACAGGGGAAGATATCTATGGCTACACCTTC

clone_size: .
v_call: TRBV27
d_call: .
j_call: TRBJ1-6
cdr3_aa: CASRTDSGKGSPLHF
cdr3_nt: TGTGCCAGCAGGACCGATTCAGGGAAGGGTTCACCCCTCCACTTT

clone_size: many
v_call: TRBV10-3
d_call: .
j_call: TRBJ2-3
cdr3_aa: CAISDPGRKFDTQYF
cdr3_nt: TGTGCCATCAGTGACCCGGGCCGTAAGTTTGATACGCAGTATTTT

clone_size: many
v_call: TRBV20-1
d_call: .
j_call: TRBJ2-1
cdr3_aa: CSALSGPSSYNEQFF
cdr3_nt: TGCAGTGCTCTTAGCGGACCCTCCTCCTACAATGAGCAGTTCTTC

clone_size: .
v_call: TRBV7-2
d_call: .
j_call: TRBJ2-1
cdr3_aa: CASSLAQAGIPHEQFF
cdr3_nt: TGTGCCAGCAGCTTAGCGCAGGCAGGGATCCCCCATGAGCAGTTCTTC

clone_size: many
v_call: TRBV30
d_call: .
j_call: TRBJ1-4
cdr3_aa: CAWSVLNEKLFF
cdr3_nt: TGTGCCTGGAGTGTACTAAATGAAAAACTGTTTTTT

clone_size: many
v_call: TRBV11-2
d_call: TRBD2
j_call: TRBJ2-1
cdr3_aa: CASSLGRRRTSGSGAYNEQFF
cdr3_nt: TGTGCCAGCAGCTTGGGACGGCGACGAACTAGCGGGAGTGGGGCCTACAATGAGCAGTTCTTC

clone_size: many
v_call: TRBV10-2
d_call: .
j_call: TRBJ1-4
cdr3_aa: CASSVGGLKEKLFF
cdr3_nt: TGCGCCAGCAGCGTCGGGGGCTTGAAGGAAAAACTGTTTTTT

clone_size: .
v_call: TRBV20-1
d_call: .
j_call: TRBJ2-2
cdr3_aa: CSARRDLGNTGELFF
cdr3_nt: TGCAGTGCTAGAAGGGACCTGGGGAACACCGGGGAGCTGTTTTTT

clone_size: once
v_call: TRBV29-1
d_call: .
j_call: TRBJ1-6
cdr3_aa: CATGAGDNSPLHF
cdr3_nt: TGCGCCACGGGGGCGGGGGATAATTCACCCCTCCACTTT

clone_size: many
v_call: TRBV28
d_call: .
j_call: TRBJ1-5
cdr3_aa: CASWRTPVWPQHF
cdr3_nt: TGTGCCAGCTGGAGGACGCCGGTGTGGCCCCAGCATTTT

clone_size: many
v_call: TRBV27
d_call: .
j_call: TRBJ2-1
cdr3_aa: CASSPHLSGNEQFF
cdr3_nt: TGTGCCAGCAGTCCCCATCTTAGTGGCAATGAGCAGTTCTTC

clone_size: few
v_call: TRBV13
d_call: TRBD1
j_call: TRBJ1-1
cdr3_aa: CASSFRDRGVTEAFF
cdr3_nt: TGTGCCAGCAGCTTCCGGGACAGGGGGGTTACTGAAGCTTTCTTT

clone_size: many
v_call: TRBV28
d_call: TRBD1
j_call: TRBJ1-2
cdr3_aa: CASTPFRGRNYGYTF
cdr3_nt: TGTGCCAGCACCCCCTTCAGGGGGCGTAACTATGGCTACACCTTC

clone_size: .
v_call: TRBV29-1
d_call: .
j_call: TRBJ1-2
cdr3_aa: CSLWTERYGYTF
cdr3_nt: TGCAGCTTATGGACAGAGCGCTATGGCTACACCTTC

clone_size: many
v_call: TRBV7-8
d_call: TRBD1
j_call: TRBJ1-6
cdr3_aa: CASSSETGPYSPLHF
cdr3_nt: TGTGCCAGCAGCTCAGAGACAGGGCCTTATTCACCCCTCCACTTT

clone_size: few
v_call: TRBV2
d_call: .
j_call: TRBJ2-7
cdr3_aa: CASRGDFEGEQYF
cdr3_nt: TGTGCCAGCAGGGGGGACTTTGAGGGCGAGCAGTACTTC

clone_size: many
v_call: TRBV5-8
d_call: TRBD2
j_call: TRBJ2-3
cdr3_aa: CASSGTRADTQYF
cdr3_nt: TGTGCCAGCAGCGGGACTAGGGCAGATACGCAGTATTTT